The entry below gives a single TCR beta chain sequence along with its context. Its antigen is still unknown. TCRdb's table, derived via immunoSEQ multiplex PCR, lists solely in-frame clones and lacks some. The data contain hundreds of thousands of clones, about 87% of them singletons. The treatment is: 15 to 20 received Ad26.COV2.S at low or high dose, single or two shots; about 5 received placebo; per-sample allocation not given. Day 63 after the first injection of vaccine or placebo was the sampling time. The data were taken from a study of Ad26.COV2.S vaccination and SARS-CoV-2 variants. Study overall: Donor joined the COV1001 Ad26.COV2.S trial arm. Once or twice, 56 days apart, Ad26.COV2.S was delivered intramuscularly. Study-wide results and limits: Substantial breadth in spike-specific CD8+ and CD4+ T cell responses was reportedly seen after vaccination.

The V gene's germline CDR1 is KGHSH and CDR2 LQKENI. V was shortened by 4 bases and J by 1 base, with 13 bases between the two germline ends. The CDR3 contains 15 residues. Here the sequenced sample was peripheral blood, taken in a trial of Ad26.COV2.S vaccine versus placebo. This sequence originates from a person aged 18-65 years who received the Ad26.COV2.S COVID-19 vaccine or a placebo. The chain employs TRBV18 and TRBJ1-1, with D possibly being TRBD1 (5 bases). CDR3 nucleotides: TGTGCCAGCTCACAAGCGACAGCCACGAACACTGAAGCTTTCTTT. The encoded protein is CASSQATATNTEAFF.